The rows below give T cell receptor beta chains drawn from one sample of a study of CD8 T cells in Susac syndrome. Via MiXCR, TCRdb re-called the immunoSEQ multiplex PCR reads, giving one row per CDR3 protein. This sample has approximately 190,000 distinct CDR3 sequences, with 85% to 95% found just once. Material for sequencing was CD4+ T cells from PBMCs. These receptors originate from a human donor in good health. The CDR3 runs from the conserved cysteine through the conserved F or W. Fields, in order: CDR3 DNA, CDR3 protein, clone size, D gene, J gene, V gene. The D gene is left open where the match is weak. Clone size appears in some rows only: once, few, many, or a class for an expanded clone.

CDR3nt: TGCAGTGCTCCTCCCCACGGGACTAGCGTAGAGACCCAGTACTTC
CDR3aa: CSAPPHGTSVETQYF
abundance: .
d_gene: TRBD2
j_gene: TRBJ2-5
v_gene: TRBV20-1

CDR3nt: TGTGCCAGCAGTATCCGAGTGGTAAACCAAGAGACCCAGTACTTC
CDR3aa: CASSIRVVNQETQYF
abundance: .
d_gene: .
j_gene: TRBJ2-5
v_gene: TRBV28

CDR3nt: TGTGCCAGCAGCTCCCCGGGCACCGGGGAGCTGTTTTTT
CDR3aa: CASSSPGTGELFF
abundance: .
d_gene: .
j_gene: TRBJ2-2
v_gene: TRBV12-3/TRBV12-4

CDR3nt: TGTGCCAGCAGCTTAGATCCGGGGGGTCCGCAGTATTTT
CDR3aa: CASSLDPGGPQYF
abundance: .
d_gene: TRBD2
j_gene: TRBJ2-3
v_gene: TRBV7-2

CDR3nt: TGCAGCGTTGAACTGAAGACGGACACTGAAGCTTCCTTT
CDR3aa: CSVELKTDTEASF
abundance: .
d_gene: .
j_gene: TRBJ1-1
v_gene: TRBV29-1

CDR3nt: TGTGCCAGCAGCTCGCGCGGGGGAGGAGCCAAAAACATTCAGTACTTC
CDR3aa: CASSSRGGGAKNIQYF
abundance: once
d_gene: TRBD2
j_gene: TRBJ2-4
v_gene: TRBV3-1

CDR3nt: TGCGCCAGCAGTCGGATGATCGACTTTAGCTCCTACAATGAGCAGTTCTTC
CDR3aa: CASSRMIDFSSYNEQFF
abundance: .
d_gene: .
j_gene: TRBJ2-1
v_gene: TRBV5-1

CDR3nt: TGTGCCAGCAGGTCCGACAGGGGGAGTACACAAGAGACCCAGTACTTC
CDR3aa: CASRSDRGSTQETQYF
abundance: .
d_gene: TRBD1
j_gene: TRBJ2-5
v_gene: TRBV12-3/TRBV12-4

CDR3nt: TGCAGTGCGAGTGGTGGGGGGAGCACAGATACGCAGTATTTT
CDR3aa: CSASGGGSTDTQYF
abundance: .
d_gene: .
j_gene: TRBJ2-3
v_gene: TRBV20-1

CDR3nt: TGTGCCAGCAGCCAAGATACGGGCAGTACGCAGTATTTT
CDR3aa: CASSQDTGSTQYF
abundance: .
d_gene: .
j_gene: TRBJ2-3
v_gene: TRBV3-1

CDR3nt: TGCGCCAGCAGCTCTGCATCGACAGGGTACAATGAGCAGTTCTTC
CDR3aa: CASSSASTGYNEQFF
abundance: .
d_gene: TRBD1
j_gene: TRBJ2-1
v_gene: TRBV5-1

CDR3nt: TGTGCCCGGAGTAGGTCTAGCGGGGGAGATGAGCAGTTCTTC
CDR3aa: CARSRSSGGDEQFF
abundance: .
d_gene: TRBD2
j_gene: TRBJ2-1
v_gene: TRBV30

CDR3nt: TGTGCCAGCACCACCTCAGGGAGAGGGGGTATAGCGCAGTATTTT
CDR3aa: CASTTSGRGGIAQYF
abundance: .
d_gene: .
j_gene: TRBJ2-3
v_gene: TRBV28

CDR3nt: TGCAGCGGTCAGGACCCCCCCGGCTACAATGAGCAGTTCTTC
CDR3aa: CSGQDPPGYNEQFF
abundance: .
d_gene: .
j_gene: TRBJ2-1
v_gene: TRBV29-1

CDR3nt: TGTGCCTGGAAGGGACAGGGGAATTCACCCCTCCACTTT
CDR3aa: CAWKGQGNSPLHF
abundance: .
d_gene: TRBD1
j_gene: TRBJ1-6
v_gene: TRBV30

CDR3nt: TGTGCCAGCAGCTCCCTGAGGGGAGCTAGCACAGATACGCAGTATTTT
CDR3aa: CASSSLRGASTDTQYF
abundance: .
d_gene: .
j_gene: TRBJ2-3
v_gene: TRBV6-2/TRBV6-3

CDR3nt: TGTGCCTGGAGGTCGGGACCGGCTTCGACTTTCTTT
CDR3aa: CAWRSGPASTFF
abundance: .
d_gene: .
j_gene: TRBJ1-1
v_gene: TRBV30

CDR3nt: TGTGCCAGCTCACTCCCCGGGGGCGCGCGGAATGAGCAGTTCTTC
CDR3aa: CASSLPGGARNEQFF
abundance: .
d_gene: .
j_gene: TRBJ2-1
v_gene: TRBV18

CDR3nt: TGTGCCAGCAGGGGTTACCGGGACAGGCTCTCTGGGGCCAACGTCCTGACTTTC
CDR3aa: CASRGYRDRLSGANVLTF
abundance: .
d_gene: TRBD1
j_gene: TRBJ2-6
v_gene: TRBV12-3/TRBV12-4

CDR3nt: TGTGCCAGCAGCGGAGAGCGACAGGGTCGAAGGACTGAAGCTTTCTTT
CDR3aa: CASSGERQGRRTEAFF
abundance: .
d_gene: TRBD1
j_gene: TRBJ1-1
v_gene: TRBV7-2

CDR3nt: TGTGCCAGCAGCTTACCGACAGACTACCAAGAGACCCAGTACTTC
CDR3aa: CASSLPTDYQETQYF
abundance: .
d_gene: .
j_gene: TRBJ2-5
v_gene: TRBV7-9

CDR3nt: TGTGCCACCAGTGATCTCGGGACAGGCCAAGAGACCCAGTACTTC
CDR3aa: CATSDLGTGQETQYF
abundance: .
d_gene: TRBD1
j_gene: TRBJ2-5
v_gene: TRBV24-1

CDR3nt: TGTGCCAGCAACAAACCAGGGACACTGAACACTGAAGCTTTCTTT
CDR3aa: CASNKPGTLNTEAFF
abundance: .
d_gene: .
j_gene: TRBJ1-1
v_gene: TRBV6-2/TRBV6-3

CDR3nt: TGTGCCAGCAGCCAAGAAGGACGGGACAATCAGCCCCAGCATTTT
CDR3aa: CASSQEGRDNQPQHF
abundance: .
d_gene: .
j_gene: TRBJ1-5
v_gene: TRBV3-1

CDR3nt: TGTGCCTGGAGCCCCGGGACAGTCGGAGGCTACACCTTC
CDR3aa: CAWSPGTVGGYTF
abundance: .
d_gene: TRBD1
j_gene: TRBJ1-2
v_gene: TRBV30

CDR3nt: TGTGCCAGCTCACAAAAGAACACTGAAGCTTTCTTT
CDR3aa: CASSQKNTEAFF
abundance: .
d_gene: .
j_gene: TRBJ1-1
v_gene: TRBV18

CDR3nt: TGTGCCAGTAACGGGGATTATGAAAACACCATATATTTT
CDR3aa: CASNGDYENTIYF
abundance: .
d_gene: .
j_gene: TRBJ1-3
v_gene: TRBV19

CDR3nt: TGTGCCATCAGGGACAGTGGCTATAATTCACCCCTCCACTTT
CDR3aa: CAIRDSGYNSPLHF
abundance: .
d_gene: .
j_gene: TRBJ1-6
v_gene: TRBV10-3